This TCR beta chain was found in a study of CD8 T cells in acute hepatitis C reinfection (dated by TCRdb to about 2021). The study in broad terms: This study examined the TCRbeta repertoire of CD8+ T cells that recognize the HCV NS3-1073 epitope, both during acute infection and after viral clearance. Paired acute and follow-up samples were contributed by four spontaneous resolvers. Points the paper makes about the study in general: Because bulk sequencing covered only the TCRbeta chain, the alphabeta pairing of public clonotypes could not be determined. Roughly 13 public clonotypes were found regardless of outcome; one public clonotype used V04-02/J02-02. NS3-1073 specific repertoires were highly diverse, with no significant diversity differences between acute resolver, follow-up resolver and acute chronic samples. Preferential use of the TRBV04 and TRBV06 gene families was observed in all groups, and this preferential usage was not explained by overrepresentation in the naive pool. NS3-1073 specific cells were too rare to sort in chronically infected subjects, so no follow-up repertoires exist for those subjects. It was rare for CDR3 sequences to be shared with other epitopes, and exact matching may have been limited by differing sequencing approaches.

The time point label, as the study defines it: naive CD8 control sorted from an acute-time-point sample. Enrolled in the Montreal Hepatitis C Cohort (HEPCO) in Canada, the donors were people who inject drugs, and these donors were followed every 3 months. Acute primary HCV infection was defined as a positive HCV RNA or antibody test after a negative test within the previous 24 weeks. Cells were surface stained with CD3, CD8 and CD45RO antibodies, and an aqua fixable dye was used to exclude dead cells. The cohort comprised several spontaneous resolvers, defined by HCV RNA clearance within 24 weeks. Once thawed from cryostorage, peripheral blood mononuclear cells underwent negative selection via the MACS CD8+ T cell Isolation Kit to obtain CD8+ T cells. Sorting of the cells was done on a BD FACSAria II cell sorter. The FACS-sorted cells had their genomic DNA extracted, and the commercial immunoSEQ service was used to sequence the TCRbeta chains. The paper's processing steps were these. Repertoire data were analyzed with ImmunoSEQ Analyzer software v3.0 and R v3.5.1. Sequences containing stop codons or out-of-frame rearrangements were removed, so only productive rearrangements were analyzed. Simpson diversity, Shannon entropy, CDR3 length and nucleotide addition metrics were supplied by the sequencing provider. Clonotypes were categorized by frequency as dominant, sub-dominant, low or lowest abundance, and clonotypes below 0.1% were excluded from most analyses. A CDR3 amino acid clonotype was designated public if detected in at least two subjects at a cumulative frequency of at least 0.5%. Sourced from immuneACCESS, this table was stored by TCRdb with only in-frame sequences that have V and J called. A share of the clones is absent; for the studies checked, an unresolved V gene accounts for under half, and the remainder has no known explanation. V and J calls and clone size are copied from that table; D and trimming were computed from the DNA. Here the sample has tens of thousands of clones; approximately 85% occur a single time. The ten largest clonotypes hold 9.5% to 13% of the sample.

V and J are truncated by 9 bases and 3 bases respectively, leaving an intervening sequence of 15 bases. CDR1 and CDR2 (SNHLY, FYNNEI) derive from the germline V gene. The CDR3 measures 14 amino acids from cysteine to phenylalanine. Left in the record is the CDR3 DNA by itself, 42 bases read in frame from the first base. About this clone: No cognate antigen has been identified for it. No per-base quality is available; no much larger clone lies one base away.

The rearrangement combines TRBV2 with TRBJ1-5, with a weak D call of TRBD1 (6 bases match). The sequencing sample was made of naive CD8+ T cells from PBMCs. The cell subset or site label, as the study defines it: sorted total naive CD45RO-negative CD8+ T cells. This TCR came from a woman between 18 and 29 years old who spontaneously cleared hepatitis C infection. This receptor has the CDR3 CASGGGSSNQPQHF. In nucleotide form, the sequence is TGTGCCAGTGGAGGGGGATCGTCCAATCAGCCCCAGCATTTT.